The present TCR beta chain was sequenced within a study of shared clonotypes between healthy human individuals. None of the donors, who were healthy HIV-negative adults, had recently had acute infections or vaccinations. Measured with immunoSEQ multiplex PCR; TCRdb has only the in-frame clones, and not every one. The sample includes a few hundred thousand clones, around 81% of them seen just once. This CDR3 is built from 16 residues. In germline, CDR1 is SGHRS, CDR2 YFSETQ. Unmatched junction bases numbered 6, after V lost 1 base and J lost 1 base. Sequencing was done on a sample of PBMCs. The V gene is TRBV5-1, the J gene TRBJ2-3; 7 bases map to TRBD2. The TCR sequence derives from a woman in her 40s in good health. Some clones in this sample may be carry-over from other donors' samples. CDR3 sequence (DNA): TGCGCCAGCAGCTTGCAGGGAGGGCCCGGCACAGATACGCAGTATTTT. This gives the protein CASSLQGGPGTDTQYF.